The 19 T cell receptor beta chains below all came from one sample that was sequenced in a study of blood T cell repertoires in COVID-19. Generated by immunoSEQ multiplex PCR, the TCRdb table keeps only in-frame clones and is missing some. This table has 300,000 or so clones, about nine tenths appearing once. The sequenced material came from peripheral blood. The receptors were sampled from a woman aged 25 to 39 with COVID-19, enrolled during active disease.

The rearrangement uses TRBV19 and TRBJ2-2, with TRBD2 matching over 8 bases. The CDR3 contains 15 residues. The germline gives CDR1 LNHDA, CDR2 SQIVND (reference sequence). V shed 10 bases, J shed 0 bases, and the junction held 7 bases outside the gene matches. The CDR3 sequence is CATSFSGTNTGELFF. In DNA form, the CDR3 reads TGTGCCACCTCCTTTAGCGGGACGAACACCGGGGAGCTGTTTTTT.

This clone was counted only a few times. The CDR3 region has the DNA TGTGCCAGCAGCAGCTTCCTTAGCGGAGGAGGAACCGGGGAGCTGTTTTTT. Encoded protein: CASSSFLSGGGTGELFF. The rearrangement links TRBV5-4 to TRBJ2-2, with D possibly matching TRBD2 (6 bases). This CDR3 contains 17 residues. Germline V gene lookup returns CDR1 SGHNT and CDR2 YYREEE (reference sequence). Between the trimmed V and J ends, which lost 4 bases and 5 bases, there was a span of 21 bases.

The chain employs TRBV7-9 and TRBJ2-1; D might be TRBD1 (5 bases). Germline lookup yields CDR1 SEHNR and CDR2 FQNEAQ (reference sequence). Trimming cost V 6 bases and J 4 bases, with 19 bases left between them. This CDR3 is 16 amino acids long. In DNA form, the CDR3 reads TGTGCCAGCAGTCTACCTCCGACAGAGAAGTACAATGAGCAGTTCTTC. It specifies CASSLPPTEKYNEQFF.

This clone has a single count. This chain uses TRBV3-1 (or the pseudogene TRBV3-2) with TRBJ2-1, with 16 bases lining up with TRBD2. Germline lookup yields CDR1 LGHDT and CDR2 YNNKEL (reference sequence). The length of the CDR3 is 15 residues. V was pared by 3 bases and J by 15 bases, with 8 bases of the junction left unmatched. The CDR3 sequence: CASSHLGLAGGYRFF. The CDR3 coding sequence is TGTGCCAGCAGCCACCTGGGACTAGCGGGAGGGTATAGGTTCTTC.

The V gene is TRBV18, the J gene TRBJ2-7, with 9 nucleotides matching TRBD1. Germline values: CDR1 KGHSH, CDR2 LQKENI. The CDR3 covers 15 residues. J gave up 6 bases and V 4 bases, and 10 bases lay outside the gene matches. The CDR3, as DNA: TGTGCCAGCTCACTAACCGGGACAGGGTCCGCCGAGCAGTACTTC. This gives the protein CASSLTGTGSAEQYF.

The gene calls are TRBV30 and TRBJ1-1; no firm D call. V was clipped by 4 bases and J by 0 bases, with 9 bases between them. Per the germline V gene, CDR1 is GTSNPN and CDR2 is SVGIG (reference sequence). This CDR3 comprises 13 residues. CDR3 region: CAWMRGLNTEAFF. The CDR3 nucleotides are TGTGCCTGGATGAGAGGGTTGAACACTGAAGCTTTCTTT.

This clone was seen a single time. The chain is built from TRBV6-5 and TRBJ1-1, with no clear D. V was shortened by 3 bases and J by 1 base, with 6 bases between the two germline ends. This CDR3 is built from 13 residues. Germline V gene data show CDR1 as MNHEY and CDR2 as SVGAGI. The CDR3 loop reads CASSYNRNTEAFF. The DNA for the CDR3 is TGTGCCAGCAGTTATAACAGGAACACTGAAGCTTTCTTT.

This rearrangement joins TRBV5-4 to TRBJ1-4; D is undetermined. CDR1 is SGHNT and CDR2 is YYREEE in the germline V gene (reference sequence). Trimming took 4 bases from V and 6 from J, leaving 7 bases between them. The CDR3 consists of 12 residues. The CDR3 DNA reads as TGTGCCAGCAGCCTGGGAGATGAAAAACTGTTTTTT. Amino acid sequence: CASSLGDEKLFF.

CDR3: CASGGRGRGGLNEQFF. CDR3 nucleotides: TGTGCCAGTGGCGGGAGAGGCAGGGGAGGATTGAATGAGCAGTTCTTC. The chain joins TRBV19 to TRBJ2-1, with TRBD2 as a possible D gene (7 bases). The ends were cut back, 8 bases at V and 7 bases at J, with 24 bases in the middle. Germline V gives CDR1 LNHDA, CDR2 SQIVND (reference sequence). This CDR3 is 16 amino acids long.

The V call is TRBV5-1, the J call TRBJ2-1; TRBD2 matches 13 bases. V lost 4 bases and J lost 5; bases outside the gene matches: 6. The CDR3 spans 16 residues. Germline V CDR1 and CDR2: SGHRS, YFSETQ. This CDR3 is CASSPPLAGGNNEQFF. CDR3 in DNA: TGCGCCAGCAGCCCCCCACTAGCGGGAGGGAACAATGAGCAGTTCTTC.

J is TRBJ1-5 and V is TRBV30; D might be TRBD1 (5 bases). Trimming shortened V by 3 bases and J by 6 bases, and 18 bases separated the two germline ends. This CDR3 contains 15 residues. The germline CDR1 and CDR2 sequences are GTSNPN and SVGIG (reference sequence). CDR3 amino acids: CAWRDTTKRGQPQHF. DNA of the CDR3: TGTGCCTGGAGGGACACTACAAAACGAGGTCAGCCCCAGCATTTT.

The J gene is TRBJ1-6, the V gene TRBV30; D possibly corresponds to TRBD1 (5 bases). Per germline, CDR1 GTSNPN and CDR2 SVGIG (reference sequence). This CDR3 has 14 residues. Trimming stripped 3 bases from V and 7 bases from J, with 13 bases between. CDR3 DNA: TGTGCCTGGAGGGCGACAGCCCTGAATTCACCCCTCCACTTT. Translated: CAWRATALNSPLHF.

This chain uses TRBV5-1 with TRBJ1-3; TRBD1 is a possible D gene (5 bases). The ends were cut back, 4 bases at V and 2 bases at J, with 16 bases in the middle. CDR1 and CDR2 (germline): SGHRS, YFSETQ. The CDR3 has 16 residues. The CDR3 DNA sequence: TGCGCCAGCAGCGTGTCACCCAGGGCAACTGGAAACACCATATATTTT. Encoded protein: CASSVSPRATGNTIYF.

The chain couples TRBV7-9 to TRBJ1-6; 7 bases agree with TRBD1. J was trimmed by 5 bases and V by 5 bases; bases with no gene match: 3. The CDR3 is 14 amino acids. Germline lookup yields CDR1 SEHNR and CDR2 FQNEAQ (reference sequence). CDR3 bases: TGTGCCAGCAGCATTGGGACAGATAATTCACCCCTCCACTTT. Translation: CASSIGTDNSPLHF.

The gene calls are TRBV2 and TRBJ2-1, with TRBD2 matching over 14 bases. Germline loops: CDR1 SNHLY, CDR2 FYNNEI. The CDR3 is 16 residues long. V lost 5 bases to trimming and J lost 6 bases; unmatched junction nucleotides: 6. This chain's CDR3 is CASSPLGLAGVNEQFF. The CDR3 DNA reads TGTGCCAGCAGTCCACTGGGACTAGCGGGAGTCAATGAGCAGTTCTTC.

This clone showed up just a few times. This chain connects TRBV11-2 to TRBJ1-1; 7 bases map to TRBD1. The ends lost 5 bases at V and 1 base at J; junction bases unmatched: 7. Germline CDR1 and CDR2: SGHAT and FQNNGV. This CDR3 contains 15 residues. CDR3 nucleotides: TGTGCCAGCAGCCCCCGACAGGGAACGAACACTGAAGCTTTCTTT. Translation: CASSPRQGTNTEAFF.

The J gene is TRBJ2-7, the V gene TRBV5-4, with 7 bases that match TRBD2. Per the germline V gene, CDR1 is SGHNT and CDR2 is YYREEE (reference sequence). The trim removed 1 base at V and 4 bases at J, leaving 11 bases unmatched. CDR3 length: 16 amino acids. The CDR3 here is CASSLPRGASGYEQYF. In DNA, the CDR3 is TGTGCCAGCAGCTTGCCCCGCGGCGCTAGCGGTTACGAGCAGTACTTC.

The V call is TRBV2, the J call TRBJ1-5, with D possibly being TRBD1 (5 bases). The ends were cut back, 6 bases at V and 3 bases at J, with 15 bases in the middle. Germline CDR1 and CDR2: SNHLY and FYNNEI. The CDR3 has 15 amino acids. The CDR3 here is CASSDARGNNQPQHF. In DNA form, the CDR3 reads TGTGCCAGCAGCGACGCACGGGGGAACAATCAGCCCCAGCATTTT.

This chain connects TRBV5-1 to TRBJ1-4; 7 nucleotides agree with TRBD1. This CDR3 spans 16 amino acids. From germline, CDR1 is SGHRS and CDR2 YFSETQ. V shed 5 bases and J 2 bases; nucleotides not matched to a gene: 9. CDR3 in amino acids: CASSQGGSRTNEKLFF. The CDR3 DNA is TGCGCCAGCAGTCAAGGGGGCTCGAGGACTAATGAAAAACTGTTTTTT.